The TCR beta chain described here comes from a study of shared clonotypes between healthy human individuals. Genomic DNA for unsorted samples was obtained from about 90 million PBMCs. The germline V gene encodes CDR1 SGHTA and CDR2 FQGNSA. Trimming at V came to 2 bases and at J to 8 bases, leaving 9 bases not matched to a gene. The CDR3 loop spans 17 amino acids. Deep-level settings were used for running the assay. About 28,000 T cell genomes, or approximately 300 ng DNA, went into replicate PCRs of unsorted PBMC. Using immunoSEQ multiplex PCR, the repertoire was profiled, and TCRdb retains in-frame clones only, with some absent. The table includes approximately 500,000 clones, more than 65% detected once. For this clone: No antigen is known for it.

General study findings and limits: Since donors were few, the genetic and exposure-history diversity represented was limited.

The sample comprised PBMCs. The sequence derives from a woman aged 40 to 49 in good health. Some clones in this sample may be carry-over from other donors' samples. The chain is built from TRBV7-2 and TRBJ2-2; 12 bases line up with TRBD2. CDR3 DNA sequence: TGTGCCAGCAGCTTACGGACTAGCGGGATCCCCGTGGGGGAGCTGTTTTTT. This codes for CASSLRTSGIPVGELFF.